The rows below give T cell receptor beta chains drawn from one sample of a study of OX40 agonist ivuxolimab in advanced cancers. Sequencing used immunoSEQ multiplex PCR; TCRdb keeps in-frame clones, though not all of them. The profile covers 35,000 to 55,000 clones, with over 80% appearing a single time and approximately 7.5% taken by the ten largest. The sample was CD4+ or CD8+ T cells sorted from blood, taken in a trial of the OX40 agonist ivuxolimab. The receptors stem from an adult with an advanced solid tumor such as melanoma, head and neck, liver or kidney cancer. The CDR3 runs from the conserved cysteine through the conserved F or W. The order of the fields is clone size, J gene, V gene, D gene, CDR3 DNA, CDR3 protein. D genes are given only for firm matches. Clone size is stated in some rows and not others, as once, few, many or a class when expanded.

NA	TRBJ2-7	TRBV5-8	TRBD1	TGTGCCAGCAGCCACCGGACAGGGTTGATCGAGCAGTACTTC	CASSHRTGLIEQYF
NA	TRBJ2-7	TRBV9	NA	TGTGCCAGCAGCCGTGGGGGAGGATCCAACTACGAGCAGTACTTC	CASSRGGGSNYEQYF
NA	TRBJ1-1	TRBV4-1	NA	TGCGCCAGCAGCCAAGAAGGGGTCAACACTGAAGCTTTCTTT	CASSQEGVNTEAFF
NA	TRBJ2-3	TRBV27	NA	TGTGCCAGCAGTTTCGCGGCAGATACGCAGTATTTT	CASSFAADTQYF
once	TRBJ2-7	TRBV7-2	NA	TGTGCCAGCAGCTTAGCCGGGGGGCGCGGGTACGAGCAGTACTTC	CASSLAGGRGYEQYF
few	TRBJ2-1	TRBV7-9	NA	TGTGCCAGCAGCTTAGAGTCTCTGCTAGGCGGTGAGCAGTTCTTC	CASSLESLLGGEQFF
NA	TRBJ1-1	TRBV6-4	TRBD1	TGTGCCAGCAGTGAACAGGGGGACACTGAAGCTTTCTTT	CASSEQGDTEAFF
NA	TRBJ2-1	TRBV13	TRBD2	TGTGCCAGCAGCCCGGACGGGACTAGCGGGAGTAGGGGCACCTACAATGAGCAGTTCTTC	CASSPDGTSGSRGTYNEQFF
once	TRBJ2-2	TRBV14	TRBD1	TGTGCCAGCAGTCAAGACAGGGGTCATCGCACCGGGGAGCTGTTTTTT	CASSQDRGHRTGELFF
NA	TRBJ1-4	TRBV6-4	NA	TGTGCCAGCAGTGACCGGCAACAGTCAACTAATGAAAAACTGTTTTTT	CASSDRQQSTNEKLFF
few	TRBJ2-3	TRBV9	NA	TGTGCCAGCAGCTCTACCGACAGATACACAGATACGCAGTATTTT	CASSSTDRYTDTQYF
NA	TRBJ1-6	TRBV18	NA	TGTGCCAGCTCACCACTCGGTTCCTATAATTCACCCCTCCACTTT	CASSPLGSYNSPLHF
few	TRBJ1-6	TRBV30	TRBD1	TGTGCCTGGAGTGTACCACAGGGGAATTCACCCCTCCACTTT	CAWSVPQGNSPLHF
NA	TRBJ1-1	TRBV7-2	TRBD1	TGTGCCAGCAGCCTACGGACAGGGTTAAATGATGAAGCTTTCTTT	CASSLRTGLNDEAFF
NA	TRBJ1-5	TRBV6-6	NA	TGTGCCAGCAGTTACTCGCGAGGGGGAAGCAATCAGCCCCAGCATTTT	CASSYSRGGSNQPQHF
NA	TRBJ2-7	TRBV6-5	NA	TGTGCCAGCAGTTATGGCAGGGATTTTTACGAGCAGTACTTC	CASSYGRDFYEQYF
few	TRBJ1-5	TRBV12-5	NA	TGTGCTAGTGGTTACTGGACAGCCCCCAATCAGCCCCAGCATTTT	CASGYWTAPNQPQHF
NA	TRBJ2-1	TRBV11-3	TRBD2	TGTGCCAGCAGCTCTAACCCACTTTCTAGCGGGAGGTCCAGGAGGGGTGAGCAGTTCTTC	CASSSNPLSSGRSRRGEQFF
once	TRBJ1-1	TRBV18	NA	TGTGCCAGCTCACCAGATTCGGGGACTGAAGCTTTCTTT	CASSPDSGTEAFF
NA	TRBJ1-5	TRBV7-2	NA	TGTGCCAGTAGGCCCGGGGGGGGCGGCAATCAGCCCCAGCATTTT	CASRPGGGGNQPQHF
NA	TRBJ2-2	TRBV30	NA	TGTGCCTGGAGCGCCCTCCGCACCGGGGAGCTGTTTTTT	CAWSALRTGELFF
NA	TRBJ1-2	TRBV2	NA	TGTGCCAGCAGTGAACAGGGATTATCCTTCTATGGCTACACCTTC	CASSEQGLSFYGYTF